This T cell receptor beta chain appears in the sequencing data of a study of cytomegalovirus exposure and HLA in healthy donors (dated by TCRdb to the late 2010s). Regarding the complete study: In an earlier analysis of 550 to 750 of the donors, approximately 300 Gb of sequence data and just under 120 million unique TCR beta sequences from 150 million to 200 million T cells were reported. An early release that covered 640 HLA-typed donors contained around 300 gigabases of sequencing data and 70 million to 100 million unique TCR sequences. Of the approximately 400 genotyped donors, roughly 76% were placed in the genetic ancestry cluster associated with self-reported Caucasian donors. The study aimed to test whether cataloging public T cell receptors could reveal signatures of past pathogen exposure. Using immunosequencing, the study profiled T cell repertoires from roughly 650 subjects and related those repertoires to cytomegalovirus serostatus. Besides the first cohort of about 730 subjects, a separate validation cohort made up of about 120 different subjects was used. To predict cytomegalovirus infection status, the study brought together high-throughput TCR immunosequencing, statistical association of individual TCRs with disease status, and machine learning. A later analysis re-examined previously published TCR beta repertoires from over 500 donors and added high-resolution HLA genotyping to investigate patterns of TCR occurrence. Rather than using new phenotypic data, the later analysis identified candidate immune exposures from TCR beta sequences and from how often those sequences occurred across donors. An earlier analysis of several hundred of the donors applied high-throughput TCR beta sequencing to assess whether each TCR beta V gene segment acted as functional or pseudogenic. Alongside the repertoire data, information on donor age, sex, ethnicity and CMV serostatus was compiled. In a later genetic analysis, genome-wide SNP genotypes for about 55% of the roughly 670 donors were used, and that subset was treated as a discovery cohort. Every repertoire in the discovery cohort had been generated on one and the same sequencing platform. HLA typing covered class I and class II loci at four-digit resolution. Typing coverage varied by locus: 629-630 donors for A, B, C, DRB1 and DQB1; under 550 for DQA1; 606 for DPA1; around 450 for DPB1. About five DR-DQ haplotypes were treated as single units for association and clustering because of strong linkage in the cohort. On average, around 230,000 unique TCR beta nucleotide sequences were sequenced per donor among 350 to 400 genotyped donors of the cohort, with roughly a sixth of those sequences being non-productive. Overall study results and their limits: The classifier was reported to diagnose cytomegalovirus status with high specificity and sensitivity in both the original and validation cohorts. Presence/absence analyses assumed roughly uniform sequencing depth across donors, an assumption that may not hold. In a later analysis, most CMV-associated TCR beta chains were found to appear HLA-restricted, with HLA associations seemingly driven largely by CMV exposure. This cohort had only TCR beta chains sequenced, and the lack of alpha or paired-chain data limited which features could be detected. According to a later analysis, TCR association rates differed among HLA loci, with DRB1 alleles showing the most associated TCRs and HLA-C alleles showing the fewest. In an earlier analysis of around 600 of the donors, most TCR beta V segments appeared in productive rearrangements about 90% or about 30% of the time, broadly matching IMGT annotations. Some IMGT-functional V segments, including TRBV6-2 and TRBV6-3, could not be distinguished by the 87-base-pair reads and were therefore excluded. Several of the top co-occurrence clusters appeared to be linked to parvovirus B19, influenza, CMV and Epstein-Barr virus, according to a later analysis. A later analysis found that HLA-associated TCR beta chains were more clonally expanded and had lower generation probabilities than equally common non-associated chains. Three of the identified cytomegalovirus-associated TCR beta chains were confirmed in vitro to be specific for cytomegalovirus antigens. Strong co-occurrence of HLA alleles, especially DR and DQ, made assigning TCR associations to individual alleles difficult. The only immune exposure information available for the cohort was CMV serostatus. Because HLA typing was missing for some donors at each locus, association tests included only the typed subset. According to a later genetic analysis, donors in an Asian-associated ancestry cluster had fewer N-insertions in productive TCRs than the approximately 650-donor mean. A total of 150 or so TCR beta chains were listed by the study as associated with cytomegalovirus. A group of highly shared sequence variants was considered likely to be a technical artifact of the sequencing pipeline. An association between a missense DCLRE1C variant and V-gene and J-gene trimming of TCR beta chains was found in a later genetic analysis and replicated in an independent cohort. The authors suggested that the approach could potentially be generalized to other disease states and immunological phenotypes. Specific HLA alleles were associated with about 17,000 TCR beta sequences at a false discovery rate of 0.05 in a later analysis. Over 15 rarely observed V segments, including chromosome 9 orphons, were excluded from the earlier analysis of almost 600 of the donors because counts were too low. Correlated functional status among segregating V segments might reflect linkage disequilibrium, but an unknown experimental factor could not be ruled out. A further reported finding was that TCR beta sequences accurately predicted the HLA-A and HLA-B alleles for most subjects in the first cohort. While some public TCRs were present in many individuals, most TCR sequences turned up only very rarely across donors.

Comment on this clone: This receptor's antigen is unknown.

The cohort was made up of around 720 healthy bone marrow donors. Cohort members were all nominally healthy when sampled, although unrecorded immune exposures were likely present. The donor tested CMV seronegative and was one of the 352 seronegative cohort members. Each donor provided a peripheral blood sample, and peripheral blood mononuclear cells were used for TCR beta sequencing. The Qiagen DNeasy Blood Extraction Kit was used to extract genomic DNA from the blood cell samples. Libraries came from the immunoSEQ multiplex PCR assay. A mixture of 60 forward primers for TCR Vbeta segments and 13 reverse primers for TCR Jbeta segments was used in the multiplex PCR. The CDR3 region of rearranged TCR beta genes was amplified from genomic DNA by a multiplex PCR assay. The Illumina HiSeq System was used to sequence the amplified TCR beta libraries as 87-base-pair reads. As for how the authors treated the data: Across the 700 or so repertoires, a later analysis counted about 81 million unique TCR beta chains, roughly 11 million of which were shared by at least two donors. Raw reads were error-corrected and collapsed into unique sequences with a nearest-neighbor algorithm that merged closely related sequences to remove PCR and sequencing errors. V, D and J gene segments were assigned by aligning CDR3 sequences to IMGT reference sequences. For a sequence to be retained, a match of at least six nucleotides to both a V gene segment and a J gene segment was required. A rearrangement was called productive if the CDR3 had no stop codons and remained in frame with V and J, and every other rearrangement was called non-productive. Following IMGT convention, CDR3 was defined as the stretch from the second conserved V-encoded cysteine to the conserved J-encoded phenylalanine. In an earlier analysis of 550 to 650 of the donors, sequences lacking an unambiguous match to a single V gene segment were excluded. In an earlier analysis of several hundred of the donors, V segments were called functional above 56.7% productive rearrangements and were called segregating when the between-donor standard deviation exceeded 5%. A statistical classification framework was built for diagnosing cytomegalovirus status from the catalog of TCR beta chain sequences. In a later analysis, TCR nucleotide sequences were compared against IMGT/GENE-DB human TR gene sequences so that V and J genes could be assigned. The TCRdist pipeline was used in a later analysis to assign CDR3 sequences and most-parsimonious VDJ recombination scenarios. In a later analysis, every TCR beta chain was defined by the combination of its CDR3 amino acid sequence and its V-gene family, and reads without a unique V-gene family were dropped. As a way to deal with suspected cross-contamination and a sequencing artifact, a later analysis dropped roughly 600 nucleotide sequences that were highly shared and had low generation probability. A later analysis calculated a clonal expansion index for each public chain from normalized within-repertoire ranks of inferred template counts. In a later analysis, generation probabilities were computed using a VDJ recombination model fitted to out-of-frame rearrangements, and the results were checked against IGoR. A later analysis scored TCR-TCR, TCR-HLA and TCR-CMV co-occurrence with hypergeometric tests, applying a repertoire-size bias correction to TCR pairs. In a later analysis, false discovery rates were estimated by permuting HLA or CMV assignments 20 times. A later analysis grouped co-occurring TCRs with DBSCAN, adding TCRdist sequence similarity when clustering within HLA-allele-positive subsets. Co-occurrence clustering excluded repertoires with fewer than 30,000 or more than 120,000 public chains, plus five with anomalous nucleotide sharing. In its TCRdb copy, this immuneACCESS table keeps in-frame sequences only and misses some clones. Where compared with another copy, unresolved V genes explain less than half of these, and the others have no known cause. That table gives V, J and clone size, and the DNA gave D and trimming. This sample's table has entries for some 48,000 clones. The ten largest clones take up 2.1% of the sample.

The CDR3 starts with the cysteine, ends with the phenylalanine, and has 16 residues. The sequence is cut down to CDR3 DNA, 48 bases in frame from base 1. The germline V gene specifies KGHSY as CDR1 and FQNENV as CDR2. V is cut back by 4 bases and J by 2 bases, with 7 bases in the junction unmatched. This TCR derives from a woman aged 40 to 50 in good health and CMV-seronegative. Sequenced: PBMCs. The V gene is TRBV16 and the J gene is TRBJ2-7; 11 junctional bases match TRBD2. The CDR3 protein is CASSPPSGGPTYEQYF. The base sequence is TGTGCCAGCAGCCCCCCTAGCGGGGGGCCGACCTACGAGCAGTACTTC.